Here is one TCR beta chain with its context. It has no known antigen specificity. Nothing much larger sits one base from this clone, and base qualities are not available. This specimen belongs to a study of Ad26.COV2.S vaccination and SARS-CoV-2 variants (dated by TCRdb to 2020 to 2023). Regarding the research as a whole: TCRbeta repertoire sequencing was used to assess the specificity and breadth of SARS-CoV-2-reactive T cell receptors after Ad26.COV2.S vaccination. A total of roughly 30 samples were included in the TCR-sequenced set, comprising approximately 20 Ad26.COV2.S vaccine recipients, 5 placebo recipients and 8 SARS-CoV-2 convalescent individuals. What the work shows at the level of the full study, not this receptor alone: After vaccination, substantial breadth of spike-specific CD8+ and CD4+ T cell responses was reported. It was noted by the authors that total T cell responses may have been underestimated by the TCR breadth and depth analyses. Non-spike TCR breadth was comparable between vaccine and placebo recipients, consistent with the vaccine containing only spike. Spike-specific TCR breadth was higher in Ad26.COV2.S recipients than in placebo recipients (P = 0.0014).

The immunoSEQ Assay was used to sequence TCRbeta CDR3 regions. After extraction, genomic DNA underwent amplification by bias-controlled multiplex PCR, followed by high-throughput sequencing. The paper's data handling went like this. To quantify the absolute abundance of every unique TCRbeta CDR3 region, sequences were collapsed and filtered. T cell fraction was estimated by normalization of TCRbeta template counts to usable DNA, with usable DNA being measured through amplification of reference genes present in all nucleated cells. Repertoire TCRs were annotated as SARS-CoV-2-specific by exact matching of V gene, CDR3 amino acid sequence and J gene to a known reactive TCR set. The reference SARS-CoV-2 TCR set was obtained from MIRA and was filtered for enrichment in COVID-19-positive ImmuneCODE repertoires, whereby public or cross-reactive TCRs were removed. Using the MIRA antigens, annotated TCRs were further analysed by specific ORF or by position within an ORF. Depth was the summed frequency of annotated unique rearrangements, while breadth was defined as annotated unique rearrangements over total unique productive rearrangements. Group comparisons of TCR breadth used two-sided Wilcoxon rank-sum tests. In its TCRdb copy, this immuneACCESS table keeps in-frame sequences only and misses some clones. Where compared with another copy, unresolved V genes explain less than half of these, and the others have no known cause. V and J calls and clone size come straight from that table; D and trimming were deduced from the DNA. This sample gives roughly 380,000 clones in total; roughly nine tenths of them show up just once. Under 5% of the sample comes from the top ten.

The sample's time point label, decoded: individuals recovered from natural SARS-CoV-2 infection. According to the germline V gene, CDR1 reads LGHNA and CDR2 reads YSLEER. From the cysteine through the phenylalanine, the CDR3 covers 14 amino acids. Only the CDR3 region is kept as DNA, spanning 42 bases read in frame from base 1. Deletion took 2 bases off V and 7 bases off J, with a span of 14 bases between the germline ends. The V and J genes are TRBV4-3 and TRBJ1-2; tentative D gene TRBD1, with 5 bases matching. This clonotype was sampled from a human donor who had recovered from COVID-19. This specimen consisted of peripheral blood, obtained after recovery from COVID-19. Read as DNA, the sequence is TGCGCCAGCAGCCAATTTGCAGGGTCTCCTGGCTACACCTTC. Its protein product is CASSQFAGSPGYTF.